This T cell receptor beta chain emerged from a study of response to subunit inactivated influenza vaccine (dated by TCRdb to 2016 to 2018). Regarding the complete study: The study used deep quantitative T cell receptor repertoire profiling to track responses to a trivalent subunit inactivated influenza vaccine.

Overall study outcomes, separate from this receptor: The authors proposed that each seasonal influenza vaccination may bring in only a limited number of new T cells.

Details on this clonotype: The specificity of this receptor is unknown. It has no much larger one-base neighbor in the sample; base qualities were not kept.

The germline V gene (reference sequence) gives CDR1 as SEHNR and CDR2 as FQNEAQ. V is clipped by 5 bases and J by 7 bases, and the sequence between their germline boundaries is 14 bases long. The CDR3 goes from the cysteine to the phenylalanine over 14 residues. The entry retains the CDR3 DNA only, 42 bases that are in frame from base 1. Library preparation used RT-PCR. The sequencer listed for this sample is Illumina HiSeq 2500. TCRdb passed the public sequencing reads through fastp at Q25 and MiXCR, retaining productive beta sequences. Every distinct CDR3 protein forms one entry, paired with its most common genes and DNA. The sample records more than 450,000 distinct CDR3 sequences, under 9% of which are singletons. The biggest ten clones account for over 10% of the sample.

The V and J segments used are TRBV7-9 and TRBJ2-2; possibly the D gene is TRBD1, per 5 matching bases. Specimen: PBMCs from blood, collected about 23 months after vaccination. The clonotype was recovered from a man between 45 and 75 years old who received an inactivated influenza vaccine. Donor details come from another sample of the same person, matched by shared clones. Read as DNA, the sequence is TGTGCCAGCAGCGGAATAAGGGGTAACGGGGAGCTGTTTTTT. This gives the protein CASSGIRGNGELFF. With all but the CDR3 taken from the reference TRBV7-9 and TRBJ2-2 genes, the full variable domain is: DTGVSQNPRHKITKRGQNVTFRCDPISEHNRLYWYRQTLGQGPEFLTYFQNEAQLEKSRLLSDRFSAERPKGSFSTLEIQRTEQGDSAMYLCASSGIRGNGELFFGEGSRLTVL.